Below are 16 T cell receptor beta chains sequenced from a single sample in a study of cytomegalovirus exposure and HLA in healthy donors. With 60 Vbeta and 13 Jbeta primers, the PCR was carried out. Data came from immunoSEQ multiplex PCR; TCRdb stores just in-frame clones and leaves some out. This listing includes over 100,000 clones. The sample comprised PBMCs. These receptors originate from a woman aged 40 to 50 in good health and CMV-seropositive.

V usage is TRBV11-3 and J usage is TRBJ2-7; tentative D call: TRBD1 (6 bases). The CDR3 has 12 residues. Trimming took off 5 bases at V and 5 bases at J, with 10 bases between the two ends. CDR1 and CDR2 (germline): SGHNT, YENEEA. DNA of the CDR3: TGTGCCAGCAGCGCTGGGGGCCACGAGCAGTACTTC. Its translation: CASSAGGHEQYF.

The chain combines TRBV29-1 with TRBJ2-4; 7 positions match TRBD2. The germline V gene has CDR1 SQVTM and CDR2 ANQGSEA. The CDR3 has 15 amino acids. V lost 1 base, J lost 8 bases, and 11 bases stayed unmatched. This CDR3 is CSVEAFQSREDIQYF. DNA of the CDR3: TGCAGCGTTGAAGCCTTCCAGAGCCGGGAGGACATTCAGTACTTC.

The chain carries TRBV5-1 and TRBJ2-1; no clear D. CDR3 length: 14 amino acids. From germline, CDR1 is SGHRS and CDR2 YFSETQ. V was trimmed by 4 bases and J by 8 bases, leaving 16 bases between them. CDR3 protein: CASSPRPSPDEQFF. CDR3 sequence (DNA): TGCGCCAGCAGCCCTAGGCCCTCTCCGGATGAGCAGTTCTTC.

This chain links TRBV6-1 with TRBJ1-6; TRBD1 matches 12 bases. Germline CDR1 and CDR2: MNHNS and SASEGT. The CDR3 extends over 15 amino acids. Trimming cost V 2 bases and J 9 bases; bases outside gene matches: 2. DNA of the CDR3: TGTGCCAGCAGTGAACCGGGACAGGGGGCTTCACCCCTCCACTTT. Residues: CASSEPGQGASPLHF.

The genes are TRBV5-1 and TRBJ2-7; TRBD2 matches at 7 bases. The germline V gene encodes CDR1 SGHRS and CDR2 YFSETQ. Trimming removed 2 bases from V and 6 bases from J; junction bases left unmatched: 20. This CDR3 comprises 18 residues. The CDR3 is CASSFTSGTSYLQGEQYF. As DNA, the CDR3 is TGCGCCAGCAGCTTCACAAGCGGGACCTCATATTTACAAGGCGAGCAGTACTTC.

The chain couples TRBV29-1 to TRBJ1-1; D not resolved. V lost 1 base, J lost 6 bases, and 6 bases lay in between. The CDR3 is made up of 11 amino acids. CDR1 and CDR2 from the germline V gene are SQVTM and ANQGSEA. This chain's CDR3 is CSVEGGAEAFF. The CDR3 region has the DNA TGCAGCGTTGAAGGGGGAGCTGAAGCTTTCTTT. Full variable domain (missing parts from reference TRBV29-1 and TRBJ1-1): SAVISQKPSRDICQRGTSLTIQCQVDSQVTMMFWYRQQPGQSLTLIATANQGSEATYESGFVIDKFPISRPNLTFSTLTVSNMSPEDSSIYLCSVEGGAEAFFGQGTRLTVV.

The chain couples TRBV6-5 to TRBJ1-1, with unresolved D. Deletions cut 4 bases from V and 1 base from J, with 10 bases between. The CDR3 sequence is 14 residues long. Germline V gene data show CDR1 as MNHEY and CDR2 as SVGAGI. The CDR3 reads CASSSLSGNTEAFF. For the CDR3, the DNA is TGTGCCAGCAGTTCACTCTCCGGGAACACTGAAGCTTTCTTT.

The rearrangement links TRBV13 to TRBJ1-3; D gene unclear. The germline V gene encodes CDR1 PRHDT and CDR2 FYEKMQ (reference sequence). CDR3 size: 16 residues. Trimming pared 1 base from V and 0 bases from J, leaving 10 bases between. The CDR3: CASSLDQSDSGNTIYF. The DNA for the CDR3 is TGTGCCAGCAGCTTAGATCAGTCCGACTCTGGAAACACCATATATTTT.

The chain is built from TRBV7-9 and TRBJ1-4; tentative D call: TRBD1 (6 bases). CDR1 SEHNR and CDR2 FQNEAQ come from the germline V gene (reference sequence). This CDR3 region has 14 residues. V lost 2 bases, J lost 7 bases, and 11 bases lay in between. The CDR3 sequence: CASSLSRGSEKLFF. CDR3 nucleotide sequence: TGTGCCAGCAGCTTAAGTAGGGGGAGTGAAAAACTGTTTTTT.

V and J are TRBV15 and TRBJ1-5; 8 nucleotides align to TRBD1. CDR1 is LNHNV and CDR2 is YYDKDF in the germline V gene (reference sequence). The CDR3 is 16 residues long. With V trimmed by 3 bases and J by 0 bases, 4 bases remained unmatched. CDR3 protein: CATSSGTGHSNQPQHF. The DNA for the CDR3 is TGTGCCACCAGCAGCGGGACAGGTCATAGCAATCAGCCCCAGCATTTT.

J is TRBJ2-5 and V is TRBV7-3; D might be TRBD2 (6 bases). The J call is uncertain, as TRBJ2-7 better fits the DNA end. The germline V gene has CDR1 SGHTA and CDR2 FQGTGA. CDR3 length: 15 amino acids. CDR3 coding DNA: TGTGCCAGCAGCTTGGGGGGAGGTTCCTCCTACGAGCAGTACTTC. Protein: CASSLGGGSSYEQYF.

The rearrangement uses TRBV2 and TRBJ2-3; D unclear. Trimming removed 1 base from V and 2 bases from J, with 4 bases in between. The CDR3 sequence is 13 residues long. Germline loops: CDR1 SNHLY, CDR2 FYNNEI. The CDR3 DNA is TGTGCCAGCAGTGAAGACAACACAGATACGCAGTATTTT. Its protein product is CASSEDNTDTQYF.

The chain combines TRBV7-2 with TRBJ2-3; TRBD2 agrees at 7 bases. Germline-derived CDR1 and CDR2 are SGHTA and FQGNSA. The CDR3 has 14 amino acids. Unmatched junction bases numbered 8, after V lost 6 bases and J lost 5 bases. CDR3 nucleotide sequence: TGTGCCAGCAGGCTGCGGGAGTCTGGAGATACGCAGTATTTT. Amino acid sequence: CASRLRESGDTQYF.

The CDR3: CASRLVGGDEQFF. CDR3 nucleotides: TGTGCCAGTAGACTAGTTGGGGGGGATGAGCAGTTCTTC. The chain has TRBV19 and TRBJ2-1, with 7 nucleotides matching TRBD2. V lost 6 bases and J lost 8; bases outside the gene matches: 7. CDR1 is LNHDA, CDR2 SQIVND, per germline (reference sequence). CDR3 length equals 13 residues.

The chain combines TRBV28 with TRBJ1-2, with D perhaps matching TRBD1 (6 bases). CDR1 is MDHEN, CDR2 SYDVKM, per germline. V lost 6 bases, J lost 3 bases, and 14 bases lay in between. CDR3 length equals 14 residues. The CDR3 sequence: CASSLRGGDYGYTF. The CDR3 nucleotides are TGTGCCAGCAGCCTGCGTGGGGGCGACTATGGCTACACCTTC.

This chain links TRBV4-1 with TRBJ1-2, with D perhaps TRBD1 (6 bases). The CDR3 has 13 residues. V shed 2 bases and J shed 3 bases, with 7 bases lying between them. Germline CDR1 reads MGHRA; CDR2 reads YSYEKL. This CDR3 reads CASSQPGDYGYTF. CDR3 nucleotide sequence: TGCGCCAGCAGCCAACCAGGGGACTATGGCTACACCTTC.